Each of the 15 T cell receptor beta chains below was sequenced from the same sample in a study of graft-versus-host responses after intestinal transplantation. Their specific antigens are unknown. TCRdb's table, derived via immunoSEQ multiplex PCR, lists solely in-frame clones and lacks some. The table lists tens of thousands of clones, about nine tenths of them singletons. The sample was unstimulated CD4+ T cells sorted from spleen or lymph node cells, taken before intestinal transplant. These receptors came from a human donor who received an intestinal transplant.

V gene TRBV5-1 combines with J gene TRBJ2-2, with TRBD2 identical over 8 bases. Germline loops: CDR1 SGHRS, CDR2 YFSETQ. The CDR3 runs 14 residues. J lost 4 bases, V lost 3 bases, and 2 bases had no gene match. The CDR3 nucleotides are TGCGCCAGCAGCTGGACTAGCCGCACCGGGGAGCTGTTTTTT. Amino acids: CASSWTSRTGELFF.

The chain links TRBV11-2 to TRBJ2-4; 9 bases are a match to TRBD1. Germline values: CDR1 SGHAT, CDR2 FQNNGV. V lost 3 bases and J lost 8; bases outside the gene matches: 14. This CDR3 has 17 residues. In DNA, the CDR3 is TGTGCCAGCAGCTTGCGTCCGGGACAGGGTTTTATAGACATTCAGTACTTC. Translating gives CASSLRPGQGFIDIQYF.

V is TRBV5-4 and J is TRBJ2-5; tentative D call: TRBD2 (5 bases). The germline CDR1 and CDR2 sequences are SGHNT and YYREEE (reference sequence). CDR3 length equals 14 residues. V gave up 4 bases and J gave up 2 bases, with 12 bases separating them. CDR3: CASSLRTDQETQYF. DNA of the CDR3: TGTGCCAGCAGCCTAAGGACTGATCAAGAGACCCAGTACTTC.

The genes are TRBV5-1 and TRBJ2-5; TRBD2 agrees at 12 bases. Per germline, CDR1 SGHRS and CDR2 YFSETQ. The CDR3 totals 15 residues. With V trimmed by 6 bases and J by 4 bases, 7 bases remained unmatched. In nucleotides, the CDR3 is TGCGCCAGCAACCTAGCGGGAGGGCAGTTAGAGACCCAGTACTTC. This gives the protein CASNLAGGQLETQYF.

J is TRBJ2-1 and V is TRBV4-1; the D gene is possibly TRBD2 (6 bases). The germline V gene encodes CDR1 MGHRA and CDR2 YSYEKL. The CDR3 sequence is 17 residues long. With 1 base removed from V and 6 bases from J, the gap between germline ends came to 19 bases. CDR3 in amino acids: CASSQGPGVADINEQFF. The DNA of the CDR3 is TGCGCCAGCAGCCAAGGGCCCGGGGTAGCGGATATCAATGAGCAGTTCTTC.

Only one count was recorded for this clone. V and J are TRBV23-1 and TRBJ1-3; 7 bases fit TRBD1. Being an ORF, TRBV23-1 has a function that is uncertain. V shed 2 bases and J 0 bases; nucleotides not matched to a gene: 4. CDR3 length equals 16 residues. DNA of the CDR3: TGCGCCAGCAGTCAACCGGACAGGTCCTCTGGAAACACCATATATTTT. It translates to CASSQPDRSSGNTIYF.

The chain carries TRBV7-2 and TRBJ2-7; D tentatively fits TRBD1 or TRBD2 (5 bases each). The CDR3 sequence is 16 residues long. V lost 0 bases, J lost 2 bases, and 14 bases lay in between. Germline V gene lookup returns CDR1 SGHTA and CDR2 FQGNSA. DNA for the CDR3: TGTGCCAGCAGCTTAGCGCCAGAGAAGGGACCCTACGAGCAGTACTTC. Amino acids: CASSLAPEKGPYEQYF.

V is TRBV6-1 and J is TRBJ2-1; 13 positions agree with TRBD2. J was trimmed by 6 bases and V by 5 bases; bases with no gene match: 4. Per germline, CDR1 MNHNS and CDR2 SASEGT. CDR3 length: 15 residues. CDR3 residues: CASSRGLAGRNEQFF. The CDR3 DNA follows: TGTGCCAGCAGTCGGGGACTAGCGGGACGCAATGAGCAGTTCTTC.

This chain uses TRBV12-5 with TRBJ2-1, with TRBD2 as a possible D gene (6 bases). Germline lookup yields CDR1 LGHNT and CDR2 FRNRAP. Deletions cut 3 bases from V and 4 bases from J, with 37 bases between. The CDR3 length is 23 residues. This CDR3 reads CASGFGPSSSLGSQEKIYNEQFF. DNA of the CDR3: TGTGCTAGTGGTTTCGGGCCCTCTTCGTCTCTCGGGAGCCAGGAGAAAATATACAATGAGCAGTTCTTC. Together with reference TRBV12-5 and TRBJ2-1, the CDR3 gives the full variable domain: DARVTQTPRHKVTEMGQEVTMRCQPILGHNTVFWYRQTMMQGLELLAYFRNRAPLDDSGMPKDRFSAEMPDATLATLKIQPSEPRDSAVYFCASGFGPSSSLGSQEKIYNEQFFGPGTRLTVL.

This chain joins TRBV5-1 and TRBJ2-6, with D unclear. Germline values: CDR1 SGHRS, CDR2 YFSETQ. This CDR3 spans 16 amino acids. V dropped 0 bases and J dropped 2 bases, with 9 bases sitting between them. The DNA for the CDR3 is TGCGCCAGCAGCTTGGACACTGCCCCTGGGGCCAACGTCCTGACTTTC. Protein sequence: CASSLDTAPGANVLTF.

The rearrangement joins TRBV19 to TRBJ1-5, with a weak D call TRBD1 (5 bases). Germline-derived CDR1 and CDR2 are LNHDA and SQIVND (reference sequence). The CDR3 covers 15 residues. Trimming pared 5 bases from V and 9 bases from J, leaving 20 bases between. The CDR3 nucleotides read TGTGCCAGTAGTCTGGGACGGGGGGTAAGGAGGCCCCAGCATTTT. This gives the protein CASSLGRGVRRPQHF.

The chain combines TRBV27 with TRBJ2-5; 8 bases align to TRBD1. Trimming cost V 6 bases and J 4 bases; bases outside gene matches: 7. This CDR3 contains 14 residues. Germline V CDR1 and CDR2: MNHEY, SMNVEV (reference sequence). CDR3 amino acids: CASRRSGGGETQYF. The CDR3 DNA reads TGTGCCAGCAGAAGGTCAGGGGGCGGAGAGACCCAGTACTTC.

The CDR3 nucleotides are TGTGCCAGCAGCAAAGGAAGCAGTAGAGATACGCAGTATTTT. It specifies CASSKGSSRDTQYF. V usage is TRBV21-1 and J usage is TRBJ2-3. TRBV21-1 is a pseudogene segment. CDR3 length: 14 amino acids.

The chain is built from TRBV29-1 and TRBJ2-1; tentatively, D is TRBD2 (6 bases). Germline CDR1 reads SQVTM; CDR2 reads ANQGSEA. This CDR3 comprises 18 residues. V lost 3 bases to trimming and J lost 2 bases, with 23 bases between them. In DNA, the CDR3 is TGCAGCGTTGACAATAGAGTTGGTGTGACTAGGACCTACAATGAGCAGTTCTTC. Protein product: CSVDNRVGVTRTYNEQFF.

V usage is TRBV19 and J usage is TRBJ2-2; 8 bases line up with TRBD1. The CDR3 runs 18 residues. Per the germline V gene, CDR1 is LNHDA and CDR2 is SQIVND (reference sequence). V gave up 3 bases and J gave up 4 bases; unmatched junction bases: 13. Written as DNA, the CDR3 is TGTGCCAGTAGTATCGGCGCCAGGGGGCGGATGGGCACCGGGGAGCTGTTTTTT. This encodes CASSIGARGRMGTGELFF. Full variable domain (rest looked up from reference TRBV19 and TRBJ2-2): DGGITQSPKYLFRKEGQNVTLSCEQNLNHDAMYWYRQDPGQGLRLIYYSQIVNDFQKGDIAEGYSVSREKKESFPLTVTSAQKNPTAFYLCASSIGARGRMGTGELFFGEGSRLTVL.